The 25 T cell receptor beta chains reported below all come from one sample, sequenced in a study of cytomegalovirus exposure and HLA in healthy donors. In the PCR, 60 Vbeta and 13 Jbeta primers were used. TCRdb keeps only in-frame clones here, not all; method: immunoSEQ multiplex PCR. The sample comprises roughly 180,000 clones, around four fifths of which are singletons, and around 3.5% rests with the top ten. The sample taken for sequencing was PBMCs. The origin of the receptors is a woman aged 55-70 years in good health and CMV-seropositive.

This chain joins TRBV2 and TRBJ2-5, with a weak D call TRBD2 (7 bases). The CDR3 covers 14 residues. V was cut by 8 bases and J by 4 bases, with 17 bases left in between. Germline CDR1 and CDR2: SNHLY and FYNNEI. Written as DNA, the CDR3 is TGTGCCAGCTGCTGCGGGGGCATAAGAGAGACCCAGTACTTC. This translates into CASCCGGIRETQYF.

The V and J genes are TRBV28 and TRBJ1-5, with D hard to call. The CDR3 is 14 residues long. Trimming stripped 6 bases from V and 5 bases from J, with 14 bases between. Germline values: CDR1 MDHEN, CDR2 SYDVKM. The CDR3, as DNA: TGTGCCAGCAGCTCCCCGGGGTCGGATCAGCCCCAGCATTTT. This gives the protein CASSSPGSDQPQHF.

This clone was detected only once. The chain uses TRBV2 and TRBJ2-7; D unclear. The germline V gene encodes CDR1 SNHLY and CDR2 FYNNEI. V was pared by 4 bases and J by 6 bases, with 16 bases between. The CDR3 length is 14 residues. Here the CDR3 reads CASSGPGKRGEQYF. The CDR3 coding sequence is TGTGCCAGCAGTGGTCCGGGTAAGAGAGGCGAGCAGTACTTC. The variable domain in full, completed from reference TRBV2 and TRBJ2-7, reads EPEVTQTPSHQVTQMGQEVILRCVPISNHLYFYWYRQILGQKVEFLVSFYNNEISEKSEIFDDQFSVERPDGSNFTLKIRSTKLEDSAMYFCASSGPGKRGEQYFGPGTRLTVT.

V usage is TRBV18 and J usage is TRBJ1-1; D unclear. The V gene lost 6 bases and the J gene lost 0 bases, with 11 bases spanning the gap. Germline CDR1 reads KGHSH; CDR2 reads LQKENI. The CDR3 loop spans 14 amino acids. CDR3 DNA: TGTGCCAGCTCCCCGGGAGATCTGAACACTGAAGCTTTCTTT. Translation gives CASSPGDLNTEAFF.

The rearrangement links TRBV11-2 to TRBJ2-5; maybe TRBD1 (5 bases). Between the trimmed V and J ends, which lost 1 base and 5 bases, there was a span of 11 bases. Looked up from germline, CDR1 is SGHAT and CDR2 is FQNNGV. This CDR3 is built from 14 residues. The CDR3: CASSLGGLRETQYF. The CDR3 nucleotides are TGTGCCAGCAGCTTAGGGGGCCTCAGGGAGACCCAGTACTTC. Full variable domain (outside the CDR3, taken from reference TRBV11-2 and TRBJ2-5): EAGVAQSPRYKIIEKRQSVAFWCNPISGHATLYWYQQILGQGPKLLIQFQNNGVVDDSQLPKDRFSAERLKGVDSTLKIQPAKLEDSAVYLCASSLGGLRETQYFGPGTRLLVL.

The gene calls are TRBV13 and TRBJ1-5, with a weak D call TRBD1 (5 bases). V lost 6 bases and J lost 4, with 10 bases in between. The CDR3 has 13 residues. The germline V gene encodes CDR1 PRHDT and CDR2 FYEKMQ (reference sequence). CDR3 coding DNA: TGTGCCAGCAGTTTAAGGGGTAATCAGCCCCAGCATTTT. Its translation: CASSLRGNQPQHF.

The chain recombines TRBV2 with TRBJ1-5; 10 bases map to TRBD1. The V and J ends lost 4 bases and 7 bases, in that order; junction bases with no gene match: 4. The CDR3 is 14 residues long. Germline assignment: CDR1 SNHLY and CDR2 FYNNEI. The CDR3 region has the DNA TGTGCCAGCAGTGGGACAGGGGGTGGGCAGCCCCAGCATTTT. The encoded protein is CASSGTGGGQPQHF.

The V gene is TRBV28, the J gene TRBJ2-3, with TRBD2 matching over 8 bases. The CDR3 spans 14 residues. J was trimmed by 0 bases and V by 6 bases; bases with no gene match: 2. Germline V CDR1 and CDR2: MDHEN, SYDVKM. The CDR3, as DNA: TGTGCCAGCAGACTAGCGGTTAGCACAGATACGCAGTATTTT. Translated: CASRLAVSTDTQYF. Supplemented by reference TRBV28 and TRBJ2-3, the full variable domain reads DVKVTQSSRYLVKRTGEKVFLECVQDMDHENMFWYRQDPGLGLRLIYFSYDVKMKEKGDIPEGYSVSREKKERFSLILESASTNQTSMYLCASRLAVSTDTQYFGPGTRLTVL.

J is TRBJ2-3 and V is TRBV30, with a tentative D call TRBD1 (5 bases). The CDR3 runs 14 residues. Germline V gives CDR1 GTSNPN, CDR2 SVGIG (reference sequence). V was shortened by 2 bases and J by 2 bases, with 11 bases between the two germline ends. CDR3 sequence: CAWSKGLFTDTQYF. The CDR3 nucleotides are TGTGCCTGGAGTAAGGGGCTTTTCACAGATACGCAGTATTTT. Combining the CDR3 with reference TRBV30 and TRBJ2-3 gives the whole variable domain SQTIHQWPATLVQPVGSPLSLECTVEGTSNPNLYWYRQAAGRGLQLLFYSVGIGQISSEVPQNLSASRPQDRQFILSSKKLLLSDSGFYLCAWSKGLFTDTQYFGPGTRLTVL.

About this clone: At one end, the junction sequence differs from germline, possibly due to a read error. V and J are TRBV7-8 and TRBJ2-1; tentatively, D is TRBD2 (6 bases). The germline CDR1 and CDR2 sequences are SGHVS and FQNEAQ. The CDR3 is made up of 12 amino acids. CDR3 in amino acids: CAGSLDYSEQFF. The CDR3 DNA is TGTGCCGGCAGCTTGGACTACAGCGAGCAGTTCTTC.

The chain recombines TRBV6-1 with TRBJ2-5, with TRBD2 matching over 10 bases. CDR1 and CDR2 (germline): MNHNS, SASEGT. The junction had 10 bases not matched to a gene; V was cut back by 10 bases and J by 5 bases. The CDR3 totals 14 residues. In DNA, the CDR3 is TGTGCCACTAAGAAGCGGGAGGGGGGGGAGACCCAGTACTTC. This gives the protein CATKKREGGETQYF.

The chain uses TRBV28 and TRBJ2-1; D is perhaps TRBD1 (6 bases). The V and J ends lost 4 bases and 4 bases respectively, with 20 bases between them. Germline loops: CDR1 MDHEN, CDR2 SYDVKM. This CDR3 is 17 amino acids long. The CDR3 DNA is TGTGCCAGCAGTTCTCTCTTGGGGAGAGGGGGTTACAATGAGCAGTTCTTC. It codes for CASSSLLGRGGYNEQFF.

The chain employs TRBV14 and TRBJ1-1, with D maybe TRBD1 (5 bases). The ends were cut back, 5 bases at V and 1 base at J, with 11 bases in the middle. Germline CDR1 reads SGHDN; CDR2 reads FVKESK. This CDR3 contains 14 residues. The CDR3 spells CASSKRGENTEAFF. Written as DNA, the CDR3 is TGTGCCAGCAGCAAACGGGGGGAGAACACTGAAGCTTTCTTT.

The chain carries TRBV10-3 and TRBJ2-1, with 14 bases matching TRBD2. The CDR3 has 15 amino acids. With V trimmed by 6 bases and J by 9 bases, 7 bases remained unmatched. Germline CDR1 reads ENHRY; CDR2 reads SYGVKD. In nucleotides, the CDR3 is TGTGCCATCAGGCAGACTAGCGGGGGGGCCGGTGAGCAGTTCTTC. Encoded protein: CAIRQTSGGAGEQFF.

The CDR3: CATSRDTPGTGELFF. DNA for the CDR3: TGTGCCACCAGCAGAGATACCCCGGGAACCGGGGAGCTGTTTTTT. The V gene is TRBV15, the J gene TRBJ2-2, with D possibly being TRBD2 (5 bases). The CDR3 has 15 residues. V lost 0 bases, J lost 5 bases, and 10 bases lay in between. Germline CDR1 LNHNV, CDR2 YYDKDF (reference sequence).

About this clone: Other nucleotide sequences from this sample produce the same CDR3. The chain is built from TRBV28 and TRBJ2-2, with 7 nucleotides matching TRBD2. V dropped 3 bases and J dropped 0; count of bases not matched to a gene: 1. The CDR3 runs to 15 residues. Germline V gene sequence: CDR1 MDHEN, CDR2 SYDVKM. This CDR3 reads CASSLGGTNTGELFF. CDR3 nucleotide sequence: TGTGCCAGCAGTTTGGGAGGGACGAACACCGGGGAGCTGTTTTTT.

V usage is TRBV11-2 and J usage is TRBJ1-1; no clear D. The CDR3 sequence is 16 residues long. Trimming took 4 bases from V and 1 from J, leaving 16 bases between them. The V gene's germline CDR1 is SGHAT and CDR2 FQNNGV. This CDR3 reads CASSSFGSVRNTEAFF. In DNA, the CDR3 is TGTGCCAGCAGCTCTTTCGGGTCCGTCCGGAACACTGAAGCTTTCTTT. Together with reference TRBV11-2 and TRBJ1-1, the CDR3 gives the full variable domain: EAGVAQSPRYKIIEKRQSVAFWCNPISGHATLYWYQQILGQGPKLLIQFQNNGVVDDSQLPKDRFSAERLKGVDSTLKIQPAKLEDSAVYLCASSSFGSVRNTEAFFGQGTRLTVV.

This clone has more than one count but fewer than ten. This chain joins TRBV18 and TRBJ1-5, with 8 positions matching TRBD1. The germline CDR1 and CDR2 sequences are KGHSH and LQKENI. The CDR3 is 14 amino acids. V shed 3 bases, J shed 4 bases, and the junction held 2 bases outside the gene matches. CDR3 loop: CASSPGTGNQPQHF. In nucleotides, the CDR3 is TGTGCCAGCTCACCTGGGACAGGAAATCAGCCCCAGCATTTT.

This chain connects TRBV15 to TRBJ2-2; 7 bases are a match to TRBD1. The germline V gene encodes CDR1 LNHNV and CDR2 YYDKDF (reference sequence). CDR3 length: 16 amino acids. V dropped 0 bases and J dropped 7; count of bases not matched to a gene: 8. The DNA for the CDR3 is TGTGCCACCAGCAGAGATGGGACAGCGAAAGGCGGGGAGCTGTTTTTT. Encoded protein: CATSRDGTAKGGELFF. The entire variable domain, with the rest obtained from reference TRBV15 and TRBJ2-2, is as follows: DAMVIQNPRYQVTQFGKPVTLSCSQTLNHNVMYWYQQKSSQAPKLLFHYYDKDFNNEADTPDNFQSRRPNTSFCFLDIRSPGLGDTAMYLCATSRDGTAKGGELFFGEGSRLTVL.

The J gene is TRBJ1-2, the V gene TRBV6-5; D gene uncertain. This CDR3 comprises 13 residues. CDR1 MNHEY and CDR2 SVGAGI come from the germline V gene. V lost 6 bases and J 4 bases, leaving 12 bases between the germline ends. The CDR3 reads CASSPLGSYGYTF. The DNA for the CDR3 is TGTGCCAGCAGCCCGCTGGGCAGCTATGGCTACACCTTC.

The rearrangement joins TRBV19 to TRBJ2-5; a possible D gene is TRBD2 (6 bases). The CDR3 covers 15 residues. Trimming shortened V by 4 bases and J by 9 bases, and 21 bases separated the two germline ends. Germline CDR1 and CDR2: LNHDA and SQIVND (reference sequence). The CDR3 protein is CASSTRGGPKEAQYF. DNA of the CDR3: TGTGCCAGTAGTACTAGAGGAGGGCCAAAGGAGGCCCAGTACTTC. The variable domain in full, with the rest retrieved from reference TRBV19 and TRBJ2-5, is DGGITQSPKYLFRKEGQNVTLSCEQNLNHDAMYWYRQDPGQGLRLIYYSQIVNDFQKGDIAEGYSVSREKKESFPLTVTSAQKNPTAFYLCASSTRGGPKEAQYFGPGTRLLVL.

The chain recombines TRBV30 with TRBJ2-7; 7 positions agree with TRBD2. The length of the CDR3 is 15 residues. CDR1 is GTSNPN and CDR2 is SVGIG in the germline V gene (reference sequence). J lost 1 base, V lost 5 bases, and 11 bases had no gene match. CDR3 loop: CAWETGGGRSYEQYF. The CDR3 nucleotides read TGTGCCTGGGAGACGGGGGGAGGGCGATCCTACGAGCAGTACTTC. Full variable domain (outside the CDR3, taken from reference TRBV30 and TRBJ2-7): SQTIHQWPATLVQPVGSPLSLECTVEGTSNPNLYWYRQAAGRGLQLLFYSVGIGQISSEVPQNLSASRPQDRQFILSSKKLLLSDSGFYLCAWETGGGRSYEQYFGPGTRLTVT.

V and J are TRBV7-9 and TRBJ2-7, with 9 positions matching TRBD1. Germline V gives CDR1 SEHNR, CDR2 FQNEAQ (reference sequence). This CDR3 region has 14 residues. Germline trimming cut 5 bases from V and 5 bases from J; bases unmatched to any gene: 7. CDR3 region: CASSPRTGVNEQYF. CDR3 nucleotides: TGTGCCAGCAGCCCTCGGACAGGGGTTAACGAGCAGTACTTC.

This clone was observed once. In nucleotides, the CDR3 is TGTGCCAGAAGCCAAGGACACGTGAACACCGGGGAGCTGTTTTTT. Encoded protein: CARSQGHVNTGELFF. The chain employs TRBV5-3 and TRBJ2-2; possible D gene TRBD1, 5 bases. Being an ORF, TRBV5-3 has a function that is uncertain. The CDR3 totals 15 residues. V was trimmed by 4 bases and J by 1 base, leaving 11 bases between them.

The count of this clone is one. The chain is built from TRBV7-3 and TRBJ1-2, with 7 bases identical to TRBD1. J was trimmed by 6 bases and V by 0 bases; bases with no gene match: 4. Germline assignment: CDR1 SGHTA and CDR2 FQGTGA. The CDR3 is 14 residues long. The CDR3 here is CASSLTSRGDGYTF. The CDR3 nucleotides are TGTGCCAGCAGCTTAACGTCCAGGGGGGATGGCTACACCTTC. The entire variable domain, with the rest obtained from reference TRBV7-3 and TRBJ1-2, is as follows: GAGVSQTPSNKVTEKGKYVELRCDPISGHTALYWYRQSLGQGPEFLIYFQGTGAADDSGLPNDRFFAVRPEGSVSTLKIQRTERGDSAVYLCASSLTSRGDGYTFGSGTRLTVV.